The next 5 T cell receptor beta chains were all read from a single sample in a study of early stage breast cancer tumors. Produced via immunoSEQ multiplex PCR; TCRdb's table is partial and in-frame only. In the table there are about 41,000 clones, around 72% of which are singletons. Sequenced: blood. The receptor set was obtained from a person aged 45-60 years with breast cancer.

The J gene is TRBJ2-7, the V gene TRBV5-4; TRBD2 is a possible D gene (5 bases). Per the germline V gene, CDR1 is SGHNT and CDR2 is YYREEE (reference sequence). V lost 5 bases and J lost 4, with 19 bases in between. This CDR3 spans 15 amino acids. The CDR3 DNA reads as TGTGCCAGCAGTCGTTCTGGACTCACACTTTACGAGCAGTACTTC. This encodes CASSRSGLTLYEQYF.

J is TRBJ2-2 and V is TRBV5-1; no reliable D call. Trimming removed 6 bases from V and 5 bases from J, with 14 bases in between. There are 14 residues in the CDR3. Germline-derived CDR1 and CDR2 are SGHRS and YFSETQ. This CDR3 reads CASMVLSETGELFF. The CDR3 nucleotides read TGCGCCAGCATGGTTCTTAGTGAGACCGGGGAGCTGTTTTTT. Variable domain in full (rest from reference TRBV5-1 and TRBJ2-2): KAGVTQTPRYLIKTRGQQVTLSCSPISGHRSVSWYQQTPGQGLQFLFEYFSETQRNKGNFPGRFSGRQFSNSRSEMNVSTLELGDSALYLCASMVLSETGELFFGEGSRLTVL.

The chain couples TRBV5-1 to TRBJ2-7, with TRBD1 identical over 9 bases. CDR3 length: 14 residues. Germline CDR1 SGHRS, CDR2 YFSETQ. V shed 3 bases and J 7 bases; nucleotides not matched to a gene: 8. The CDR3 protein is CASSWGDREVEQYF. In DNA, the CDR3 is TGCGCCAGCAGCTGGGGGGACAGGGAGGTGGAGCAGTACTTC. Filled out from reference TRBV5-1 and TRBJ2-7, the complete variable domain reads KAGVTQTPRYLIKTRGQQVTLSCSPISGHRSVSWYQQTPGQGLQFLFEYFSETQRNKGNFPGRFSGRQFSNSRSEMNVSTLELGDSALYLCASSWGDREVEQYFGPGTRLTVT.

The rearrangement links TRBV6-6 to TRBJ1-5; 9 positions match TRBD1. The CDR3 sequence is 16 residues long. The germline V gene has CDR1 MNHNY and CDR2 SVGAGI (reference sequence). Unmatched junction bases numbered 6, after V lost 2 bases and J lost 4 bases. In nucleotides, the CDR3 is TGTGCCAGCAGTTACCCAACAGGGGGCGGAAATCAGCCCCAGCATTTT. Translation: CASSYPTGGGNQPQHF.

J is TRBJ2-2 and V is TRBV18; 9 bases line up with TRBD1. The CDR3 has 15 residues. The V gene's germline CDR1 is KGHSH and CDR2 LQKENI. The V and J ends lost 6 bases and 3 bases, in that order; junction bases with no gene match: 5. CDR3 amino acids: CASSLQGADTGELFF. CDR3 bases: TGTGCCAGCTCGTTACAGGGGGCGGACACCGGGGAGCTGTTTTTT.